Included here is one T cell receptor (beta chain) sequence, with context. Its cognate antigen is unknown. TCRdb called the 5' RACE reads again in MiXCR, with one record for every CDR3 protein. The table shows about 43,000 distinct CDR3 sequences, with 29% occurring only once. Regarding the study as a whole: Tumor Tregs overlapped most with tumor, then blood, naive CD4+ cells. Tumor memory CD4+ T cell TCR gene usage was found to cluster with blood and lymph node memory CD4+ cells and with lymph node naive CD4+ cells.

This CDR3 contains 14 residues. Trimming took 7 bases from V and 7 from J; bases not matched to a gene: 13. Germline CDR1 and CDR2: SQVTM and ANQGSEA. CD4+CD45RO+CD25- cells were isolated as memory CD4+ T cells. This TCR was sampled from a female donor with breast cancer. What was sequenced was memory CD4+ T cells sorted from a lymph node. Subset meaning: memory CD4+ T cells, CD4+CD45RO+CD25-. The chain recombines TRBV29-1 with TRBJ2-1; the match to TRBD2 covers 7 bases. Here the CDR3 DNA reads TGCAGCGCTGTTGCTTTTGGAGCGGGGAATGAGCAGTTCTTC. Protein: CSAVAFGAGNEQFF.